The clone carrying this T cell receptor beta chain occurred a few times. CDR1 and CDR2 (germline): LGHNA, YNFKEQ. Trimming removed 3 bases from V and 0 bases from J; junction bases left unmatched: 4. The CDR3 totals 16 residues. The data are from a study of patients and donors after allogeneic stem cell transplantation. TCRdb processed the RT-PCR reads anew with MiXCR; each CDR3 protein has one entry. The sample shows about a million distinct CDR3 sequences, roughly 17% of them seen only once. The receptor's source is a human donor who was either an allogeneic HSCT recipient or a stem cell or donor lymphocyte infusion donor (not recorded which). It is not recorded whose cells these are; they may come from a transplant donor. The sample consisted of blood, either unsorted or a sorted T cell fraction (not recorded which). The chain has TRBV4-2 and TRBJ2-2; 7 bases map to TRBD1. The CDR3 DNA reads TGTGCCAGCAGCCAGTGGGACAGCTCGAACACCGGGGAGCTGTTTTTT. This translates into CASSQWDSSNTGELFF.